Here is one T cell receptor (beta chain) with its context. Its antigen is still unknown. The record originates from a study of T cell responses to AZD1222 COVID-19 vaccine. At the level of the study: Combined were second doses at about 4 or about 12 weeks. General study points: Baseline seropositivity characterized only 5 to 7 AZD1222 recipients. Nearly half of spike-specific TCRs reportedly go after variant regions that carry no mutations.

Germline lookup yields CDR1 MNHEY and CDR2 SMNVEV (reference sequence). This CDR3 has 16 amino acids. Between the trimmed V and J ends, which lost 4 bases and 2 bases, there was a span of 17 bases. Libraries were prepared by immunoSEQ multiplex PCR; TCRdb keeps only in-frame clonotypes and omits some of them. The sample yields about 120,000 clones, about 90% seen once. The TCR comes from an adult in good health. V is TRBV27 and J is TRBJ1-2; unclear D gene. This sample comprised peripheral blood, obtained on day 0 of AZD1222 vaccination. CDR3 amino acids: CASSSSPGSYNYGYTF. The CDR3 DNA reads TGTGCCAGCAGTTCCAGCCCGGGCAGCTACAACTATGGCTACACCTTC.